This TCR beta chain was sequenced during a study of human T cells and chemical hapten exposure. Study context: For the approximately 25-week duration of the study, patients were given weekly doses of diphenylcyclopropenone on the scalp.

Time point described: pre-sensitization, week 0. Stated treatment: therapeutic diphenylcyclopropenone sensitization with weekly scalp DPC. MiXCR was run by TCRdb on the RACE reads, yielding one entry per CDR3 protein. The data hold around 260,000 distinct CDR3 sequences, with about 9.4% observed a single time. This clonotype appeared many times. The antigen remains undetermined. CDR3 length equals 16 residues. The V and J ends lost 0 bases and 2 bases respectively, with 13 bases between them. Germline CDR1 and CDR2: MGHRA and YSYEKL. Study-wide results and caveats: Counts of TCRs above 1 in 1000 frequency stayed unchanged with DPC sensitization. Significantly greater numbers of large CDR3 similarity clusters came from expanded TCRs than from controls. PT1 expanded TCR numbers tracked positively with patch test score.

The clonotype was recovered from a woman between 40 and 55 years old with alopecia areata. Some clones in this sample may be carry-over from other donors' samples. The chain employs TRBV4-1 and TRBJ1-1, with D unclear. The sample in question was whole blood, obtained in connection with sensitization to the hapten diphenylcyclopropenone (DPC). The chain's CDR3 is CASSQEPPGTNTEAFF. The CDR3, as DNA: TGCGCCAGCAGCCAAGAACCCCCAGGAACTAACACTGAAGCTTTCTTT.